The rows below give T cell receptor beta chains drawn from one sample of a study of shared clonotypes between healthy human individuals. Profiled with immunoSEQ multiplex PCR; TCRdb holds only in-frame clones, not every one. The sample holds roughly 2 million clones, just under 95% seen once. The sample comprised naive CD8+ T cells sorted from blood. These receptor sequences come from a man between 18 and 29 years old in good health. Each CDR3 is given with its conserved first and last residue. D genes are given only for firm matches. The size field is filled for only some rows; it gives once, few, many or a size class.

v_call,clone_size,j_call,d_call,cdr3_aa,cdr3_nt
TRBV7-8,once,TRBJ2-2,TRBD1,CASSFFRDRANTGELFF,TGTGCCAGCAGCTTTTTCCGGGACAGGGCGAACACCGGGGAGCTGTTTTTT
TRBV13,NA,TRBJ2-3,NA,CASSLDRGTQYF,TGTGCCAGCAGCTTAGACAGAGGGACGCAGTATTTT
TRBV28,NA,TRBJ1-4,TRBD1,CASRSLQGTNEKLFF,TGTGCCAGCAGAAGCCTACAGGGGACTAATGAAAAACTGTTTTTT
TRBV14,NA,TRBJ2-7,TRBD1,CASSHGQGSYEQYF,TGTGCCAGCAGCCACGGACAGGGATCCTACGAGCAGTACTTC
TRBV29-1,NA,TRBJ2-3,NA,CSARGDGASPATQYF,TGCAGCGCCAGGGGGGACGGAGCATCCCCGGCTACGCAGTATTTT
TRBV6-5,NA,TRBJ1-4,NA,CASSFGSLGEKLFF,TGTGCCAGCAGTTTCGGGTCTCTCGGTGAAAAACTGTTTTTT
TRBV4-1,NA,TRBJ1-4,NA,CASSQETVTREKLFF,TGCGCCAGCAGCCAAGAAACAGTGACCCGCGAAAAACTGTTTTTT
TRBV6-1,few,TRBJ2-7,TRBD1,CASSEPRQGVRYEQYF,TGTGCCAGCAGTGAACCCAGACAGGGAGTACGCTACGAGCAGTACTTC
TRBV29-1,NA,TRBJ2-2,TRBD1,CSVRTGAYTGELFF,TGCAGCGTGAGGACAGGGGCATACACCGGGGAGCTGTTTTTT
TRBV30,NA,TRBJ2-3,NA,CAWSAGVGTDTQYF,TGTGCCTGGAGTGCGGGGGTAGGCACAGATACGCAGTATTTT
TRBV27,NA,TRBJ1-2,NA,CASSPGLLNYGYTF,TGTGCCAGCAGCCCAGGACTTTTGAACTATGGCTACACCTTC
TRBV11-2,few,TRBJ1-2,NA,CASSAQQAYSF,TGTGCCAGCAGCGCCCAACAGGCGTACAGCTTC
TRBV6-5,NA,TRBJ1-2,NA,CASSYGEGVHYGYTF,TGTGCCAGCAGTTACGGGGAGGGGGTTCATTATGGCTACACCTTC
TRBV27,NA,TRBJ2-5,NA,CASSLLTRQETQYF,TGTGCCAGCAGTTTACTGACAAGACAAGAGACCCAGTACTTC
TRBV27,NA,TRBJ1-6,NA,CASSAYLNSPLHF,TGTGCCAGCAGTGCCTATTTAAATTCACCCCTCCACTTT
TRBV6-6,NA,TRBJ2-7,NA,CATSDRSLTPSYEQYF,TGTGCCACCTCAGACCGCTCTTTGACCCCCTCATACGAGCAGTACTTC
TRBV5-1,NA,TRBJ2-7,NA,CASSLYGPYEQYF,TGCGCCAGCAGCTTGTACGGTCCCTACGAGCAGTACTTC
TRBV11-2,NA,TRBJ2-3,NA,CASSLNDGTNLITDTQYF,TGTGCCAGCAGCTTGAACGACGGGACCAATTTAATCACAGATACGCAGTATTTT
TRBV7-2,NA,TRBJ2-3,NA,CASSLDGLRDTQYF,TGTGCCAGCAGCTTAGATGGGTTGAGAGATACGCAGTATTTT
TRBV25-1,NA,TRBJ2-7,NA,CASSDPRSSYEQYF,TGTGCCAGCAGTGATCCCAGGTCCTCCTACGAGCAGTACTTC
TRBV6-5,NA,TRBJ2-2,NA,CASSWGALSTGELFF,TGTGCCAGCAGTTGGGGAGCCCTCTCCACCGGGGAGCTGTTTTTT
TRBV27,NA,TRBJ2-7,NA,CASSPTNTWSIYEQYF,TGTGCCAGCAGTCCCACTAACACGTGGTCAATCTACGAGCAGTACTTC
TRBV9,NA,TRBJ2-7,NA,CASSGSLGSSLDEQYF,TGTGCCAGCAGCGGATCTTTAGGGAGTAGTCTCGACGAGCAGTACTTC
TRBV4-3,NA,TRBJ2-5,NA,CASSQVWSDQETQYF,TGCGCCAGCAGCCAAGTTTGGTCAGACCAAGAGACCCAGTACTTC
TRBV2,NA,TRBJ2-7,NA,CASSGQYEQYF,TGTGCCAGCAGTGGTCAGTACGAGCAGTACTTC
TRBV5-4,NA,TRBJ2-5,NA,CASSTWFEETQYF,TGTGCCAGCAGCACGTGGTTTGAAGAGACCCAGTACTTC
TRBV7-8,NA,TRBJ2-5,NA,CASSLGGGLGETQYF,TGTGCCAGCAGCTTAGGAGGGGGGCTCGGAGAGACCCAGTACTTC
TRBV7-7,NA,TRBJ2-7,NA,CASSLVIGIRAWCEQYF,TGTGCTAGCAGCTTAGTAATAGGCATAAGGGCTTGGTGCGAGCAGTACTTC
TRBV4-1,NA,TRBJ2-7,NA,CASSHTVGEQYF,TGCGCCAGCAGCCATACAGTTGGCGAGCAGTACTTC
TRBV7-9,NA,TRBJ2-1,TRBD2,CASSLGGLAEEQFF,TGTGCCAGCAGCTTAGGGGGACTAGCTGAGGAGCAGTTCTTC
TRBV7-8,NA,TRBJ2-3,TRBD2,CASSSALAGVGSTDTQYF,TGTGCCAGCAGCTCGGCTCTAGCGGGAGTGGGAAGCACAGATACGCAGTATTTT
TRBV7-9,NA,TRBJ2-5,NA,CASSSGVWETQYF,TGTGCCAGCAGCTCAGGGGTTTGGGAGACCCAGTACTTC
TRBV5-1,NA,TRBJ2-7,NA,CASSLDAGLYEQYF,TGCGCCAGCAGCTTGGATGCAGGCCTCTACGAGCAGTACTTC
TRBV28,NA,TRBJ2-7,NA,CASSPPGPPLEQYF,TGTGCCAGCAGTCCTCCGGGCCCTCCCTTGGAGCAGTACTTC